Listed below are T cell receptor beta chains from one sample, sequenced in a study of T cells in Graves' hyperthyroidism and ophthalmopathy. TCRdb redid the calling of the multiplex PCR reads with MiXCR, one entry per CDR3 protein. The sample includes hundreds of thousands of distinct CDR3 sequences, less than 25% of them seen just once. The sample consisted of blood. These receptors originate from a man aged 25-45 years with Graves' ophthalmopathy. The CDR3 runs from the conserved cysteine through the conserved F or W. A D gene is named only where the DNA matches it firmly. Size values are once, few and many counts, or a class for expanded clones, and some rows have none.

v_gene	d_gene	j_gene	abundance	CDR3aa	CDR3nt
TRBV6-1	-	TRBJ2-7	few	CASRPPGLTIYEQYF	TGTGCCAGCAGACCCCCGGGACTTACAATCTACGAGCAGTACTTC
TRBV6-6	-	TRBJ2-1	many	CASSYGPRQDGEQFF	TGTGCCAGCAGTTACGGCCCGAGACAGGATGGTGAGCAGTTCTTC
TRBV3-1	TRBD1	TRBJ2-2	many	CASSREGQGYTGELFF	TGTGCCAGCAGCCGCGAGGGACAGGGGTACACCGGGGAGCTGTTTTTT
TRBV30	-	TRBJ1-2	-	CAWSFPSGNYGYTF	TGTGCCTGGAGTTTCCCCTCAGGGAACTATGGCTACACCTTC
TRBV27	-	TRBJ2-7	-	CASSSYMSSYEQYF	TGTGCCAGCAGTTCTTACATGAGCTCCTACGAGCAGTACTTC
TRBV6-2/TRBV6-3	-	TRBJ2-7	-	CASSPRSEQCF	TGTGCCAGCAGCCCCCGTAGCGAGCAGTGCTTC
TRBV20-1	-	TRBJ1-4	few	CSARFGTSNEKLFF	TGCAGTGCTAGATTCGGGACCTCTAATGAAAAACTGTTTTTT
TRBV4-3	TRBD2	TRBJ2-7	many	CASSQALAGVYEQYF	TGCGCCAGCAGCCAGGCACTAGCGGGAGTTTACGAGCAGTACTTC
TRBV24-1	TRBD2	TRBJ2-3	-	CATRGDYPVDTQYF	TGTGCCACTCGAGGGGACTACCCGGTAGATACGCAGTATTTT
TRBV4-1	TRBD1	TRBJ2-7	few	CASSQGRTGSSGKQYF	TGCGCCAGCAGCCAAGGCCGGACAGGGTCTTCGGGCAAGCAGTACTTC
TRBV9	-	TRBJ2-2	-	CASSVGPGGGELFF	TGTGCCAGCAGCGTAGGACCCGGGGGCGGGGAGCTGTTTTTT
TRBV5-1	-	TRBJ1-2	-	CASSLAGAGASYGYTF	TGCGCCAGCAGCTTGGCCGGGGCAGGGGCGAGCTATGGCTACACCTTC
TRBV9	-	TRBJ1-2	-	CASSDRPDGVNYGYTF	TGTGCCAGCAGCGATAGACCGGACGGCGTTAACTATGGCTACACCTTC
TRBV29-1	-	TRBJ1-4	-	CSGGKVNEKLFF	TGCAGCGGCGGAAAAGTGAATGAAAAACTGTTTTTT
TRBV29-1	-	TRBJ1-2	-	CSVEDPYVEQRTINGYTF	TGCAGCGTTGAAGATCCCTATGTGGAACAGAGGACCATTAATGGCTACACCTTC
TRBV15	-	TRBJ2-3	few	CATSRDRTSTDTQYF	TGTGCCACCAGCAGAGATCGTACTAGCACAGATACGCAGTATTTT
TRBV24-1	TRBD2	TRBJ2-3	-	CATSDAPASGRTDTQYF	TGTGCCACCAGTGATGCCCCGGCTAGCGGGAGGACGGATACGCAGTATTTT
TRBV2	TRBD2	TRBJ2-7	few	CASSERTSGLREQYF	TGTGCCAGCAGTGAAAGGACTAGCGGGTTGCGCGAGCAGTACTTC
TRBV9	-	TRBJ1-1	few	CASSVREQNTEAFF	TGTGCCAGCAGCGTCCGGGAGCAGAACACTGAAGCTTTCTTT
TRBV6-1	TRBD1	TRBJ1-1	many	CASTPGGQGRTEAFF	TGTGCCAGCACACCCGGGGGACAGGGGCGAACTGAAGCTTTCTTT
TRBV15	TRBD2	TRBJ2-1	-	CATSRGTSGPYNEQFF	TGTGCCACCAGCAGAGGGACTAGCGGGCCCTACAATGAGCAGTTCTTC
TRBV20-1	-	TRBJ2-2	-	CSARDGQMAGELFF	TGCAGTGCTAGAGATGGCCAGATGGCCGGGGAGCTGTTTTTT
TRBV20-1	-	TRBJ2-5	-	CSATNRDWGETQYF	TGCAGTGCTACTAACCGGGATTGGGGGGAGACCCAGTACTTC
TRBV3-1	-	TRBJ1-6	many	CASSQVSGVNSPLHF	TGTGCCAGCAGCCAAGTTTCAGGGGTGAATTCACCCCTCCACTTT
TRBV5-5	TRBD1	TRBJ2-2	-	CASNTIDRAGGELFF	TGTGCCAGCAACACGATCGACAGGGCTGGCGGGGAGCTGTTTTTT
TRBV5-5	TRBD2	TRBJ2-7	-	CASSLNGLAGDEQYF	TGTGCCAGCAGCCTCAACGGACTAGCGGGAGACGAGCAGTACTTC
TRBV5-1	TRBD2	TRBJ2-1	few	CASNPWTSGGRNEQFF	TGCGCCAGCAACCCATGGACTAGCGGGGGCCGAAATGAGCAGTTCTTC
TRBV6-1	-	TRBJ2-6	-	CASTRPGANVLTF	TGTGCCAGCACCAGACCTGGGGCCAACGTCCTGACTTTC
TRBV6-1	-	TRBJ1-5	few	CASRDLGSGNQPQHF	TGTGCCAGCAGGGATCTGGGATCTGGCAATCAGCCCCAGCATTTT
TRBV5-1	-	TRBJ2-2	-	CASNEVGSVNTGELFF	TGCGCCAGCAACGAAGTGGGTAGCGTGAACACCGGGGAGCTGTTTTTT
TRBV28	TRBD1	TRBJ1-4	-	CASSSDRAEKEKLFF	TGTGCCAGCAGTTCGGACAGGGCGGAGAAGGAAAAACTGTTTTTT
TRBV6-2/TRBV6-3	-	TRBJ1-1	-	CASSYSGLGNTEAFF	TGTGCCAGCAGTTACTCCGGGTTAGGGAACACTGAAGCTTTCTTT
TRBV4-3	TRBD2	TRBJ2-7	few	CASSQDILAGSYEQYF	TGCGCCAGCAGCCAAGATATACTAGCGGGCTCCTACGAGCAGTACTTC
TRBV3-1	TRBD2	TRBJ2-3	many	CASSHAMTAAGGDTQYF	TGTGCCAGCAGCCATGCCATGACAGCCGCGGGGGGAGATACGCAGTATTTT
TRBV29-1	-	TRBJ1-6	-	CSVEEGTPGHNSPLHF	TGCAGCGTTGAAGAAGGGACACCGGGCCATAATTCACCCCTCCACTTT
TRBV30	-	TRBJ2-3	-	CAWSVHTKNTDTQYF	TGTGCCTGGAGTGTCCACACTAAGAACACAGATACGCAGTATTTT
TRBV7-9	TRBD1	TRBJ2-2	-	CASSRTGTSNTGELFF	TGTGCCAGCAGCCGGACAGGGACCTCGAACACCGGGGAGCTGTTTTTT
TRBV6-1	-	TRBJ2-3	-	CASSTRSGNTQYF	TGTGCCAGCAGCACAAGGTCTGGCAATACGCAGTATTTT
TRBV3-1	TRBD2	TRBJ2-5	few	CASSLSGTFQETQYF	TGTGCCAGCAGCCTTAGCGGGACCTTCCAAGAGACCCAGTACTTC
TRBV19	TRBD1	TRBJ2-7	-	CACRRDSGAYEQYF	TGTGCCTGTCGACGGGACAGCGGAGCCTACGAGCAGTACTTC
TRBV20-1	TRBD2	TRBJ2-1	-	CSAAPGLAGRYNEQFF	TGCAGTGCTGCCCCGGGACTAGCGGGCCGATACAATGAGCAGTTCTTC